This record concerns one T cell receptor beta chain sequence. Its target is not known. This table comes from immunoSEQ multiplex PCR, and its TCRdb copy is limited to in-frame clones, with some not included. Seen here are some 40,000 clones, about 95% observed once, and the top ten hold approximately 0.9%. The data derive from a study of T cell clonotyping in hematopoietic cell transplantation. Study-wide results and limits: After transplant, recipient diversity fell while pathologically expanded clonotypes grew through day 180. At the given depth, recipient repertoires were over 97% de novo clonotypes.

Trimming cost V 5 bases and J 5 bases; bases outside gene matches: 4. Germline V CDR1 and CDR2: SGHRS, YFSETQ. The CDR3 spans 13 residues. V gene TRBV5-1 combines with J gene TRBJ2-7; TRBD1 agrees at 10 bases. This clonotype originated in a man between 25 and 39 years old in good health. Some clones in this sample may be carry-over from other donors' samples. Sequenced: peripheral blood mononuclear cells. The CDR3 is CASRRDRGNEQYF. The DNA for the CDR3 is TGCGCCAGCAGACGGGACAGGGGCAACGAGCAGTACTTC.